Sequencing of this T cell receptor (beta chain) was carried out in a study of post-analysis software for immune sequencing data. Study at large: Clinical courses comprised relapsing-remitting, secondary progressive and progressive-relapsing multiple sclerosis. Study conclusions and caveats: The five TRBV segments detected at higher frequency in patients than in controls included TRBV5-6, TRBV5-1 and TRBV20-1.

CDR1 ENHRY and CDR2 SYGVKD come from the germline V gene. The CDR3 loop spans 16 amino acids. Trimming left V 7 bases short and J 4 bases short, with 19 bases between. TCR beta cDNA libraries had unique molecular identifiers. From the PCR reads, TCRdb called clonotypes with MiXCR, one entry per CDR3 protein. Of some 690,000 distinct CDR3 sequences in the sample, about 27% were seen once. Turning to this clonotype: What it binds is not known.

This chain connects TRBV10-3 to TRBJ2-2, with D hard to call. The receptor comes from a girl aged 10-17 years with multiple sclerosis. The material sequenced was blood. The DNA of the CDR3 is TGTGCCATCACCCAGTCGGGCCTCTTAGGCACCGGGGAGCTGTTTTTT. Translating it yields CAITQSGLLGTGELFF.